Listed below are T cell receptor beta chains from one sample, sequenced in a study of blood T cells in healthy people across ages. Each CDR3 protein is one row after TCRdb ran MiXCR on the 5' RACE reads. The top ten clones hold less than 2.5% of a sample with 1.5 million to 2 million distinct CDR3 sequences, around 48% of them seen once. Sequenced: blood. The source of these receptors is a middle-aged woman in good health. The CDR3 runs from the conserved cysteine through the conserved F or W. Fields, in order: clone size, D gene, V gene, J gene, CDR3 DNA, CDR3 protein. D genes are given only for firm matches. Clone size is not always given. Where it is, it says once, few, many or a class for expanded clones.

>few|.|TRBV2|TRBJ2-5
TGTGCCAGCACCGAGTTGGAGACCCAGTACTTC
CASTELETQYF
>few|.|TRBV15|TRBJ2-1
TGTGCCACCAGCAGAGAGCAGGTAAACGAGCAGTTCTTC
CATSREQVNEQFF
>once|TRBD1|TRBV29-1|TRBJ2-1
TGCAGCGCGGGACAGCGTACCTACGAGCAGTTCTTC
CSAGQRTYEQFF
>.|.|TRBV7-2|TRBJ2-5
TGTGCCAGCAGCTCCTGGACTCCGCCGGAGACCCAGTACTTC
CASSSWTPPETQYF
>.|TRBD2|TRBV28|TRBJ2-1
TGTGCCAGCAGCGAAGATGCGGGGCGGGGGATAGGCAATGAGCAGTTCTTC
CASSEDAGRGIGNEQFF
>.|TRBD2|TRBV20-1|TRBJ2-5
TGCAGTTGGACTAGCGGAGACAATGAGCAGTACTTC
CSWTSGDNEQYF
>.|TRBD2|TRBV24-1|TRBJ2-3
TGTGCCACCAGTGCCCTCCTAGGCAGCGGGGGATCAGATACGCAGTATTTT
CATSALLGSGGSDTQYF
>few|.|TRBV2|TRBJ2-3
TGTGCCAGCGCTATCACAGATACGCAGTATTTT
CASAITDTQYF
>few|.|TRBV27|TRBJ2-1
TGTGCCAGCAGCCTGGGGACCATCTACAATGAGCAGTTCTTC
CASSLGTIYNEQFF
>few|TRBD1|TRBV6-2/TRBV6-3|TRBJ2-1
TGTGCCGGCGGACAGGGGTTCTACAATGAGCAGTTCTTC
CAGGQGFYNEQFF
>few|.|TRBV25-1|TRBJ1-2
TGTGCCAGCAGACAGGATGGTCCCTATGGCTACACCTTC
CASRQDGPYGYTF
>few|TRBD2|TRBV4-2|TRBJ2-1
TGTGCCAGCAGCCGTTTCGTGCGGGGGGCCGCGGACAATGAGCAGTTCTTC
CASSRFVRGAADNEQFF
>few|TRBD2|TRBV4-2|TRBJ2-5
TGTGCCAGCAGCCAAGGTGGGGGGGGAGGGCAAGAGACCCAGTACTTC
CASSQGGGGGQETQYF
>once|.|TRBV5-1|TRBJ2-7
TGCGCCTGCAGCTTGGCGGGCTCCGGGCACAATGAGCAGTACTTC
CACSLAGSGHNEQYF
>.|.|TRBV2|TRBJ1-5
TGTGCCAGTCTTAGGACAGAAAATCAGCCCCAGCATTTT
CASLRTENQPQHF
>many|TRBD1|TRBV29-1|TRBJ2-7
TGCAGCGTTGAATCCCAGGACAGGGGGAACGAGCAGTACTTC
CSVESQDRGNEQYF
>.|.|TRBV27|TRBJ2-1
TGTGCCAGCAGTGGCCGGGAATCCCCCTACAATGAGCAGTTCTTC
CASSGRESPYNEQFF
>.|.|TRBV20-1|TRBJ2-7
TGCAGTGCTAGAGCCCGGGACTGCGAGCAGTACTTC
CSARARDCEQYF
>few|TRBD1|TRBV14|TRBJ2-4
TGTGCCAGCAGTCGAACAGGGGGCGCCGGCAAAAACATTCAGTACTTC
CASSRTGGAGKNIQYF
>.|TRBD2|TRBV7-3|TRBJ2-3
TGCGCCAGCAGCTTATCGGCGGGGGGCCCTAGCACAGATACGCAGTATTTT
CASSLSAGGPSTDTQYF
>.|.|TRBV24-1|TRBJ1-2
TGTGCCACCAGGGGGGCAGGGGACTATGGCTACACCTTC
CATRGAGDYGYTF
>few|.|TRBV27|TRBJ2-3
TGTGCCAGCAGTTTATGGGGACGAACAGATCCGCAGTATTTT
CASSLWGRTDPQYF
>.|.|TRBV4-1|TRBJ1-2
TGCGCCAGCAGCCAAGATGCACAGAAAACTTATGGCTACACCTTC
CASSQDAQKTYGYTF
>.|TRBD2|TRBV4-1|TRBJ2-1
TGCGCCAGACGGGGGGGGTTCTACAATGAGCAGTTCTTC
CARRGGFYNEQFF
>.|.|TRBV2|TRBJ1-2
TGTGCCAGCACGGGGACATCATTCTATGGCTACACCTTC
CASTGTSFYGYTF
>few|.|TRBV12-5|TRBJ1-1
TGTGCTAGTGGGGCAGGGGCTTTCTCTGAAGCTTTCTTT
CASGAGAFSEAFF
>.|.|TRBV6-5|TRBJ2-7
TGTGCCAGCAGTTCTGGGTCGTTTTGGTACTTC
CASSSGSFWYF
>.|.|TRBV6-6|TRBJ2-3
TGTGCCAGTCACAGGGAAACAGATACGCAGTATTTT
CASHRETDTQYF
>.|.|TRBV5-6|TRBJ1-2
TGTGCCAGCAGCTCGTTTGGGCTTGTATCTCCTGGCTACACCTTC
CASSSFGLVSPGYTF
>.|TRBD1|TRBV2|TRBJ2-3
TGTGCCAGCAGAAACTGGGACAGCTCTAGCACAGATACGCAGTATTTT
CASRNWDSSSTDTQYF
>.|TRBD1|TRBV20-1|TRBJ2-7
TGCAGTGCTAGAGTAGCAGTACAGGGGGGCTCCTACGAGCAGTACTTC
CSARVAVQGGSYEQYF
>few|.|TRBV10-3|TRBJ2-5
TGTGCCATCAAGACGGGCGGGGCGGTCAGGGAGACCCAGTACTTC
CAIKTGGAVRETQYF
>.|TRBD2|TRBV27|TRBJ2-7
TGTGCCAGCAGTCAGGGACTAGCGGGGTCTTCCTACGAGCAGTACTTC
CASSQGLAGSSYEQYF
>few|.|TRBV28|TRBJ2-7
TGTGCCAGCAGTACACAGGGTGGGCTCTACTACGAGCAGTACTTC
CASSTQGGLYYEQYF
>.|.|TRBV20-1|TRBJ2-4
TGCAGGGCTAGGGCAGGTTCGAACATTCAGTACTTC
CRARAGSNIQYF
>few|.|TRBV6-1|TRBJ1-1
TGTGCCAGCAGTCAGCCACCGGGACATCTGATGAACACTGAAGCTTTCTTT
CASSQPPGHLMNTEAFF
>.|TRBD2|TRBV27|TRBJ2-3
TGTGCCAGCAGTTCACGACGAGCGGGGGGGCTGAAAGATACGCAGTATTTT
CASSSRRAGGLKDTQYF
>.|.|TRBV6-5|TRBJ2-3
TGTGCCAGCAGTTACTCGGTTGTAGGAACGTATACGCAGTATTTT
CASSYSVVGTYTQYF
>.|.|TRBV6-1|TRBJ1-1
TGTGCCAGCAGCCGATGGGCGTTGAACACTGAAGCTTTCTTT
CASSRWALNTEAFF
>.|TRBD1|TRBV11-2|TRBJ1-2
TGTGCCAGCAGCTTAGATCTCGGCATACCGGGACAGGGGTCGGGCTACACCTTC
CASSLDLGIPGQGSGYTF
>.|.|TRBV20-1|TRBJ2-1
TGCAGTGCTAGAGATGTGTTTGGCGGGAACTCCTACAATGAGCAGTTCTTC
CSARDVFGGNSYNEQFF
>.|.|TRBV7-2|TRBJ2-5
TGTGCCAGCAGCTCGTATAGTGGGACCCAGTACTTC
CASSSYSGTQYF
>.|TRBD1|TRBV9|TRBJ1-6
TGTGCCAGCAGCACCCCGACAGGGAAGATTTCCTATAATTCACCCCTCCACTTT
CASSTPTGKISYNSPLHF
>.|.|TRBV2|TRBJ2-5
TGTGCCAGCAGTGGAGGCGTGACGGAGACCCAGTACTTC
CASSGGVTETQYF
>few|.|TRBV13|TRBJ2-7
TGTGCCAGCAGCTTATCTCCACGGGGAGACTACGAGCAGTACTTC
CASSLSPRGDYEQYF
>.|TRBD2|TRBV5-1|TRBJ2-1
TGCGCCGGCAGCTTGGCGGCGGGGGGGCCGAAGGAGCAGTTCTTC
CAGSLAAGGPKEQFF
>few|.|TRBV7-2|TRBJ1-4
TGTGCCAGCAGCTTCTCGACGGAAAAACTGTTTTTT
CASSFSTEKLFF
>.|TRBD1|TRBV5-1|TRBJ2-3
TGCGCCAGCTGGACAGGGGGAACAGATACGCAGTATTTT
CASWTGGTDTQYF
>.|.|TRBV12-3/TRBV12-4|TRBJ1-1
TGTGCCAGCAGCGTAAAAGAAGGCACTGAAGCTTTCTTT
CASSVKEGTEAFF
>.|.|TRBV15|TRBJ2-5
TGTGCCACCAGCAGAGCTCTCGTGACGGGGGCCCAGTACTTC
CATSRALVTGAQYF
>few|TRBD2|TRBV6-2/TRBV6-3|TRBJ2-1
TGTGCCAGCAGTTACGACGCGGGGGGGATCGGGAATGAGCAGTTCTTC
CASSYDAGGIGNEQFF
>.|.|TRBV29-1|TRBJ2-5
TGCAGCGTTGATGGGTATGAAGAGACCCAGTACTTC
CSVDGYEETQYF
>.|TRBD1|TRBV5-1|TRBJ1-2
TGCGCCAGCAGCATCAACACGGACAGGGGGTATGGCTACACCTTC
CASSINTDRGYGYTF